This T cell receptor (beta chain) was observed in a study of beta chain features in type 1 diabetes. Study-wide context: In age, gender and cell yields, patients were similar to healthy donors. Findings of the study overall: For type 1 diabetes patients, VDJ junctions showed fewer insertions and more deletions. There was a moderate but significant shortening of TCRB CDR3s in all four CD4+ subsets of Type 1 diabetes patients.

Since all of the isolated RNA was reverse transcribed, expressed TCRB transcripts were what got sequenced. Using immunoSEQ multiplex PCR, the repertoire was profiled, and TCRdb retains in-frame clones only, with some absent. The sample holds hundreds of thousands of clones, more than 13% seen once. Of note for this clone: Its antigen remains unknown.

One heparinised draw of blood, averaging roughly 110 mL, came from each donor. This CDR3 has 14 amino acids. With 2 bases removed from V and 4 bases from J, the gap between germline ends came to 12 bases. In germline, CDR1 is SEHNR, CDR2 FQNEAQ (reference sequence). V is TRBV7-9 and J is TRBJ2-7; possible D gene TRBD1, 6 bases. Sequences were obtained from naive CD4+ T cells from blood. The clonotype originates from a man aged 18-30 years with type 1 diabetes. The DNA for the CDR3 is TGTGCCAGCAGCTTACAACAGGGTTCGTACGAGCAGTACTTC. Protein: CASSLQQGSYEQYF.